A selection of T cell receptor beta chains follows, all from one sample in a study of T cells after yellow fever vaccination. MiXCR, applied by TCRdb to the 5' RACE reads, yields one record per CDR3 protein. The data show 350,000 to 450,000 distinct CDR3 sequences, around 6.5% seen once. Material: PBMCs, obtained 5 days after the yellow fever booster vaccination. These receptors were taken from a man younger than 45 who received the YFV17D yellow fever vaccine. CDR3s include the opening cysteine and the closing phenylalanine or tryptophan.

V | CDR3
TRBV7-9 | CASSLAQATTYEQYF
TRBV7-2 | CASSLAGNGEQFF
TRBV10-3 | CAISAKNEKLFF
TRBV5-1 | CASSLGLEEQYF
TRBV7-8 | CASSLRRASGKEQYF
TRBV14 | CASSQGLVVGLRNEQFF
TRBV11-2 | CASSLRPGTGGANTEAFF
TRBV25-1 | CASSEYGLAGGTDTQYF
TRBV7-6 | CASRPPLGAIGTGELFF
TRBV29-1 | CSVASGGSWYNEQFF
TRBV20-1 | CSARGATYEKLFF
TRBV7-2 | CASSYDRALTGELFF
TRBV27 | CASSLGGRKTQYF
TRBV20-1 | CSCAGTTYEQYF
TRBV10-2 | CASGGTPLEQYF
TRBV7-2 | CASSFTWVKDTQYF
TRBV15 | CATSRDSSSGSWETQYF
TRBV30 | CAWSPPARGLGYNSPLHF
TRBV20-1 | CSASLPVGFDTEAFF
TRBV18 | CASSPSPGMPTNYGYTF
TRBV18 | CASSHQAWGTDTQYF
TRBV18 | CASSPGQDNYGYTF
TRBV6-2/TRBV6-3 | CASSYSITLYEQYF
TRBV29-1 | CSAQWGENTEAFF
TRBV3-1 | CASSQQGGFSESYNEQFF
TRBV20-1 | CSAPLRGATDTQYF
TRBV6-1 | CASTRRNGANVLTF
TRBV7-6 | CASSLSLQGGTGELFF
TRBV5-1 | CASSLAQRQRDGDPKTEAFF
TRBV10-3 | CAISESGQLYGYTF
TRBV28 | CASSQDRTGLGTGELFF